Below, one TCR beta chain is given with its context. What it binds is unknown. The data derive from a study of T cell responses to AZD1222 COVID-19 vaccine. General study points: The reported proportion of spike-specific TCRs targeting unmutated variant regions was nearly half. Clonal diversity was possibly underestimated, and white British individuals and females predominated among donors. Sampled repertoires all dated from after the peak T cell response. Vaccination with two AZD1222 doses was followed by a rise in Spike-specific TCR breadth and depth.

Here immunoSEQ multiplex PCR was the method, and the copy in TCRdb shows in-frame clones only, minus some. The sample carries roughly 180,000 clones, 80% to 95% recorded once. The clonotype comes from an adult who received the AZD1222 COVID-19 vaccine. Sequenced material: peripheral blood, taken 28 days after the second AZD1222 dose.

DNA for the CDR3: TGTGCCAGTAGTATTCTGATACACACACAGCCCCAGCATTTT. Translating gives CASSILIHTQPQHF. This rearrangement joins TRBV19 to TRBJ1-5; D gene uncertain. Per germline, CDR1 LNHDA and CDR2 SQIVND (reference sequence). The CDR3 is 14 amino acids. The V gene lost 3 bases and the J gene lost 7 bases, with 13 bases spanning the gap.